Here is one T cell receptor (beta chain) with its context. This sample stems from a study of blood T cell repertoires in COVID-19. Produced via immunoSEQ multiplex PCR; TCRdb's table is partial and in-frame only. The sample includes nearly 350,000 clones, around 86% seen only once; the top ten take about 6.3%. The germline gives CDR1 SGHTA, CDR2 FQGTGA. The CDR3 has 15 residues. With V trimmed by 2 bases and J by 6 bases, 8 bases remained unmatched. The V gene is TRBV7-3, the J gene TRBJ2-7; 9 positions agree with TRBD1. The TCR originated in a woman in her forties or fifties with COVID-19, enrolled during active disease. Sequencing used peripheral blood. CDR3 DNA sequence: TGTGCCAGCAGCTTACGACCGGGACAGGGACTCGAGCAGTACTTC. It is translated as CASSLRPGQGLEQYF. Full variable domain (outside the CDR3, taken from reference TRBV7-3 and TRBJ2-7): GAGVSQTPSNKVTEKGKYVELRCDPISGHTALYWYRQSLGQGPEFLIYFQGTGAADDSGLPNDRFFAVRPEGSVSTLKIQRTERGDSAVYLCASSLRPGQGLEQYFGPGTRLTVT.